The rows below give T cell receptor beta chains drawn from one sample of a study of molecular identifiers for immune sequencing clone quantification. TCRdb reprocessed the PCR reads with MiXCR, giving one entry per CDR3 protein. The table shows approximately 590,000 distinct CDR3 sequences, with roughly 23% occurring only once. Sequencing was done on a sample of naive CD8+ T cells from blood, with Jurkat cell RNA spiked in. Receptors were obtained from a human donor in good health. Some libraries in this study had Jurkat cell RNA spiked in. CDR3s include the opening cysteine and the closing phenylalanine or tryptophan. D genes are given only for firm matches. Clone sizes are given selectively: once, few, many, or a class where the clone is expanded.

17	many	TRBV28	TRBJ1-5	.	CASSLWGGQISNQPQHF	TGTGCCAGCAGTTTATGGGGGGGGCAGATTAGCAATCAGCCCCAGCATTTT
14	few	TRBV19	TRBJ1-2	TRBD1	CASSIGRGDYGYTF	TGTGCCAGTAGTATCGGCAGGGGGGACTATGGCTACACCTTC
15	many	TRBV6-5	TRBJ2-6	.	CASRVRRAGANVLTF	TGTGCCAGCAGGGTCAGGCGCGCTGGGGCCAACGTCCTGACTTTC
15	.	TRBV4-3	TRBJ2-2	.	CASSQDTGAAGELFF	TGCGCCAGCAGCCAAGATACTGGGGCAGCCGGGGAGCTGTTTTTT
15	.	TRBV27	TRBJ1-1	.	CASRSTSALNTEAFF	TGTGCCAGCAGATCAACTTCGGCCCTAAACACTGAAGCTTTCTTT
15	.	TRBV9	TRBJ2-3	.	CASSEEGLSTDTQYF	TGTGCCAGCAGCGAGGAGGGCCTGAGCACAGATACGCAGTATTTT
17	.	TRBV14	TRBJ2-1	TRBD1	CASSYRGASPLGDEQFF	TGTGCCAGCAGCTACAGGGGGGCTAGCCCTTTGGGCGATGAGCAGTTCTTC
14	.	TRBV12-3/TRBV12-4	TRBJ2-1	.	CASTSHRDGTEQFF	TGTGCCAGCACCTCTCACCGGGACGGCACTGAGCAGTTCTTC
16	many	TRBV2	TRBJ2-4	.	CASSQTGTDPKNIQYF	TGTGCCAGCAGCCAAACAGGGACTGATCCCAAAAACATTCAGTACTTC
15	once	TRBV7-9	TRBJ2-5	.	CASSLGGAPNATQYF	TGTGCCAGCAGCTTAGGGGGAGCCCCGAATGCGACCCAGTACTTC
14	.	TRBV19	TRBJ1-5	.	CASSTNRGNQPQHF	TGTGCCAGTAGTACGAATAGGGGCAATCAGCCCCAGCATTTT
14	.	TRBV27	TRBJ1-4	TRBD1	CASSPQGAREKLFF	TGTGCCAGCAGTCCTCAGGGGGCACGTGAAAAACTGTTTTTT
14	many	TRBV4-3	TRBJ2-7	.	CASSQGVGPHEQYF	TGCGCCAGCAGCCAAGGAGTAGGCCCCCACGAGCAGTACTTC
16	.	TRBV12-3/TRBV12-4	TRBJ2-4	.	CASSFVGGWTNYIQYF	TGTGCCAGCAGTTTCGTGGGAGGCTGGACCAATTACATTCAGTACTTC
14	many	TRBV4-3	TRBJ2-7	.	CASSQGRGAYEQYF	TGCGCCAGCAGCCAAGGTCGAGGGGCATACGAGCAGTACTTC
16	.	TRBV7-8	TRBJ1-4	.	CASSLLNRSPNEKLFF	TGTGCCAGCAGCTTATTAAACCGGTCTCCTAATGAAAAACTGTTTTTT
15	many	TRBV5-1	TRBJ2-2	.	CATTLSSANTGELFF	TGCGCCACCACCCTTAGTAGCGCGAACACCGGGGAGCTGTTTTTT
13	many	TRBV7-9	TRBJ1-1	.	CASSLGHGTEAFF	TGTGCCAGCAGCCTAGGGCATGGCACTGAAGCTTTCTTT
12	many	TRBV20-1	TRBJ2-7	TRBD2	CSANMGGYEQYF	TGCAGTGCTAATATGGGGGGGTACGAGCAGTACTTC
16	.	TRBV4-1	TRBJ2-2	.	CASSQVRAVNTGELFF	TGCGCCAGCAGCCAAGTGAGGGCGGTGAACACCGGGGAGCTGTTTTTT